This T cell receptor beta chain was obtained from a study of neurological immune-mediated disorders (dated by TCRdb to between 2019 and 2020). Looking at the study overall: Among the 35 or so multiple sclerosis patients, approximately 30 had relapsing-remitting MS and 3 had secondary progressive MS. Using UMI-based sequencing, the study compared peripheral blood TCR-beta repertoires from patients with HTLV-I-associated myelopathy (HAM/TSP), patients with multiple sclerosis, and healthy controls. The roughly 110 TCR-beta libraries covered PBMC samples along with longitudinal samples, technical triplicates, and paired sorted CD4+ and CD8+ T-cell subsets. Of the 68 subjects in the cohort, some 14 were HAM/TSP patients, roughly 34 were multiple sclerosis patients, and approximately 20 were healthy controls. The study at large found these results: The MS cluster showed no association with clinical or MRI features, and the authors stated that larger cohorts are needed. Expanded clones from different subjects shared no identical CDR3 amino acid sequences, which suggests that TCR-beta repertoires were private in all groups. In phylogenetic analysis, the repertoires of 18 of 34 MS patients grouped into a cluster of related CDR3 sequences, which suggests a possible signature at the repertoire level. TCR clonal expansion was highest in HAM/TSP patients and lowest in MS patients, with MS patients falling below even healthy controls.

Libraries from unsorted PBMCs were made from 2 million PBMCs kept in RNAlater at -80 degrees C until RNA extraction. Multiple sclerosis patients were enrolled in a US clinical protocol evaluating disease progression by magnetic resonance imaging. Peripheral blood was subjected to Ficoll-Hypaque density gradient centrifugation to isolate PBMCs, which were then cryopreserved in liquid nitrogen. The table lists this clonotype with many counts. Its antigen remains undetermined. There are no base qualities to consult, and no much larger clone falls within one base. cDNA was synthesized by template-switch 5'RACE using a primer with a 10-nucleotide random unique molecular identifier that tagged each TCR transcript. Each sequencing run produced over 170 million TCR-beta sequences covering 15-18 subjects. The RNeasy kit was used to extract total RNA. The KAPA Real-time Library Amplification kit was used to amplify TCR-beta VDJ regions with primers for the TCR constant region and the 5'RACE anchor. A first PCR added sample indexes and Illumina adaptors, after which a second PCR increased the library yield. After Ampure bead purification, the roughly 650 bp TCR product was size-selected on a 2% E-gel SizeSelection system. Before pooling, libraries had their quality checked on a Bioanalyzer, their concentration measured with Qubit, and their quantity determined with the Kapa Library Quantification kit. Libraries were sequenced paired-end 2 x 150 bp on an Illumina HiSeq 2500. To increase sequence diversity, roughly 25-31% phiX was spiked into each library pool. In the authors' own workflow: Quality-filtered reads were processed with the UMI-based MiGEC pipeline, and over 90% of raw TCR sequences were removed by the MiGEC pipeline during error correction. VDJ genes were aligned to IMGT germline references, and each clonotype was defined by a unique CDR3 amino acid sequence together with V-J genes. VDJtools evaluated clonal expansion, Shannon diversity and CDR3 relatedness (CalcPairwiseDistances, ClusterSamples); CLCbio workbench built phylogenetic trees. A clone was classed as expanded if it had 8 or more unique UMIs, a cutoff based on coefficient-of-variation modelling across technical triplicates. TCRdb took the public reads, trimmed them with fastp at Q25, ran MiXCR for clone calling and kept in-frame beta chains. CDR3 protein duplicates are merged, each entry listing the most common genes and DNA. These V and J calls are TCRdb output, not the study's own analysis. In all, the sample holds 80,000 to 95,000 distinct CDR3 sequences, and under 4.5% of those were seen once. The leading ten clones occupy just under 3% of the sample.

The specimen was PBMCs. This TCR was recovered from a woman aged 50 to 60 with multiple sclerosis.

The bases are TGTGCCAGCAGCTTAGGACTGGCTAGCACAGATACGCAGTATTTT. Its protein product is CASSLGLASTDTQYF. The chain couples TRBV7-9 to TRBJ2-3, with the D gene not confidently named. V sheds 1 base and J sheds 0 bases, leaving 8 bases between their ends. Spanning cysteine to phenylalanine, the CDR3 consists of 15 amino acids. Only the CDR3 region is kept as DNA, spanning 45 bases read in frame from base 1. CDR1 and CDR2 (SEHNR, FQNEAQ) derive from the germline V gene (reference sequence).